The 9 T cell receptor beta chains below come from one sample, sequenced in a study of T cell responses to AZD1222 COVID-19 vaccine. TCRdb's table, derived via immunoSEQ multiplex PCR, lists solely in-frame clones and lacks some. The table includes 200,000 to 250,000 clones, 94% detected once. The source material was peripheral blood, sampled 28 days after the second dose of the MenACWY control vaccine. These receptors all come from an adult who received the MenACWY meningococcal vaccine as a control.

This chain connects TRBV4-2 to TRBJ1-1, with no clear D. This CDR3 is 15 amino acids long. Germline V gene data show CDR1 as LGHNA and CDR2 as YNFKEQ. V was clipped by 4 bases and J by 1 base, with 13 bases between them. CDR3 bases: TGTGCCAGCAGCCGAACGGACGCCGAGAACACTGAAGCTTTCTTT. The encoded protein is CASSRTDAENTEAFF.

The chain has TRBV28 and TRBJ2-1; D remains ambiguous. The ends were cut back, 5 bases at V and 6 bases at J, with 29 bases in the middle. This CDR3 contains 19 residues. Germline CDR1 MDHEN, CDR2 SYDVKM. CDR3 bases: TGTGCCAGCAGTACCACCATTAGGTCTGGCGATCGGAGTAGCAATGAGCAGTTCTTC. This sequence encodes CASSTTIRSGDRSSNEQFF.

This sequence joins TRBV18 and TRBJ1-2; D gene unclear. The CDR3 spans 15 residues. The germline V gene has CDR1 KGHSH and CDR2 LQKENI. V lost 0 bases to trimming and J lost 10 bases, with 18 bases between them. The CDR3 DNA follows: TGTGCCAGCTCACCACCAGCCCGGCAGACGCAAGCCTACACCTTC. This codes for CASSPPARQTQAYTF.

The chain combines TRBV28 with TRBJ1-4; no reliable D call. CDR1 is MDHEN and CDR2 is SYDVKM in the germline V gene. V dropped 5 bases and J dropped 4 bases, with 11 bases sitting between them. This CDR3 has 14 amino acids. DNA for the CDR3: TGTGCCAGCAGTAAGGGTCCCGGTAATGAAAAACTGTTTTTT. Translating it yields CASSKGPGNEKLFF. Drawing the rest from reference TRBV28 and TRBJ1-4, the complete variable domain is DVKVTQSSRYLVKRTGEKVFLECVQDMDHENMFWYRQDPGLGLRLIYFSYDVKMKEKGDIPEGYSVSREKKERFSLILESASTNQTSMYLCASSKGPGNEKLFFGSGTQLSVL.

The chain has TRBV7-2 and TRBJ1-1; TRBD1 matches at 9 bases. Germline V gene data show CDR1 as SGHTA and CDR2 as FQGNSA. The V and J ends lost 2 bases and 4 bases, in that order; junction bases with no gene match: 14. The CDR3 runs 18 residues. Here the CDR3 DNA reads TGTGCCAGCAGCTTAAGGAGGCCGGGACAGGGTTCTACCACTGAAGCTTTCTTT. Protein: CASSLRRPGQGSTTEAFF.

The chain couples TRBV12-5 to TRBJ1-6; TRBD1 might be the D (5 bases). The CDR3 loop spans 16 amino acids. With 7 bases removed from V and 4 bases from J, the gap between germline ends came to 17 bases. Germline V gene sequence: CDR1 LGHNT, CDR2 FRNRAP. CDR3 nucleotide sequence: TGTGCTAGTGACCTCGGAAGAGGGGATTATAATTCACCCCTCCACTTT. As protein: CASDLGRGDYNSPLHF.

The chain is built from TRBV28 and TRBJ2-7; possibly TRBD1 for D (6 bases). This CDR3 contains 15 residues. Germline V gives CDR1 MDHEN, CDR2 SYDVKM. V was pared by 7 bases and J by 1 base, with 17 bases between. This chain's CDR3 is CASIPGHIQSYEQYF. The CDR3 nucleotides are TGTGCCAGCATCCCGGGACACATACAGTCCTACGAGCAGTACTTC.

The genes are TRBV24-1 and TRBJ2-1, with D unclear. The CDR3 contains 12 residues. Germline V gene sequence: CDR1 KGHDR, CDR2 SFDVKD. V was shortened by 6 bases and J by 7 bases, with 9 bases between the two germline ends. The CDR3 protein is CATSIQGNEQFF. The DNA of the CDR3 is TGTGCCACCAGTATACAAGGGAATGAGCAGTTCTTC.

The genes are TRBV5-8 and TRBJ2-3; no clear D gene. Germline assignment: CDR1 SGHTS and CDR2 YDEGEE. The CDR3 covers 15 residues. V was trimmed by 6 bases and J by 2 bases, leaving 16 bases between them. The CDR3 region has the DNA TGTGCCAGCACCACCGCGGCGAGAAACACAGATACGCAGTATTTT. It yields the protein CASTTAARNTDTQYF.